This T cell receptor beta chain derives from a study of blood T cell repertoires in COVID-19. Study details: COVID-19 samples from acute and convalescent phases originated in the United States, Italy and Spain. PBMCs, B-cell-depleted T cells, or T cells provided the cDNA or gDNA that made up the material.

Per the study methods: Reference gene primer amplification in the assay estimated nucleated cell counts. Repertoires were generated with immunoSEQ multiplex PCR, while TCRdb's copy carries only in-frame clones and drops some. V, J and clone size are those of that table, while D and trimming were read from the DNA. The sample has more than 60,000 clones, roughly 70% seen once. Ten or more counts support this clone. Source material: peripheral blood. The origin of this receptor is a human donor with acute or convalescent COVID-19. The donor label of this sample is uncertain.

The CDR3 loop is CASSVGQGRSYEQYF. As DNA, the CDR3 is TGTGCCAGCAGTGTAGGACAGGGACGCTCCTACGAGCAGTACTTC. The rearrangement uses TRBV25-1 and TRBJ2-7, with 8 bases fitting TRBD1. The CDR3 loop spans 15 amino acids. Losses at the gene ends were 4 bases for V and 0 bases for J; bases not matched to a gene: 5. Looked up from germline, CDR1 is MGHDK and CDR2 is SYGVNS.